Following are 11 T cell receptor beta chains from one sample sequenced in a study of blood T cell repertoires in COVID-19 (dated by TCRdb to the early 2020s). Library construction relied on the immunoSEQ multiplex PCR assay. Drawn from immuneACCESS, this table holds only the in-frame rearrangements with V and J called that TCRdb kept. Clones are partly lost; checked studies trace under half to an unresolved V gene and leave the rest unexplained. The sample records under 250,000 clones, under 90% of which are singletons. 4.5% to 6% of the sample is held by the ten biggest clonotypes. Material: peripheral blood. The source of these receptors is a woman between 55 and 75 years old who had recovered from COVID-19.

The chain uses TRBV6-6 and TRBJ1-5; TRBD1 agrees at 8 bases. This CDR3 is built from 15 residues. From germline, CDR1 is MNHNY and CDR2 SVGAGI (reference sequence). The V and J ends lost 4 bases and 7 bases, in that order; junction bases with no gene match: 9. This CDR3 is CASSLKGAGGQPQHF. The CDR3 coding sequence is TGTGCCAGCAGTTTAAAAGGGGCAGGGGGCCAGCCCCAGCATTTT.

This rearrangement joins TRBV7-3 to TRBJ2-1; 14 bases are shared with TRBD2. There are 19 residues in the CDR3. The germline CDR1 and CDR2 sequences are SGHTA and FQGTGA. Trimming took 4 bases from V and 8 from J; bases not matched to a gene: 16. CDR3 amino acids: CASSSLPRTTSGGVDEQFF. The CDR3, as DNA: TGTGCCAGCAGCTCACTACCTCGGACGACTAGCGGGGGGGTCGATGAGCAGTTCTTC.

The CDR3 nucleotides are TGTGCCAGCAGCTCGGGGACAGGGACTCATTTT. It is translated as CASSSGTGTHF. The V gene is TRBV11-2, the J gene TRBJ1-5, with TRBD1 matching 9 bases. After removal of 4 bases from V and 16 bases from J, the junction contained 5 bases not matched to a gene. Germline V gene lookup returns CDR1 SGHAT and CDR2 FQNNGV. This CDR3 contains 11 residues. The entire variable domain, with the rest obtained from reference TRBV11-2 and TRBJ1-5, is as follows: EAGVAQSPRYKIIEKRQSVAFWCNPISGHATLYWYQQILGQGPKLLIQFQNNGVVDDSQLPKDRFSAERLKGVDSTLKIQPAKLEDSAVYLCASSSGTGTHFGDGTRLSIL.

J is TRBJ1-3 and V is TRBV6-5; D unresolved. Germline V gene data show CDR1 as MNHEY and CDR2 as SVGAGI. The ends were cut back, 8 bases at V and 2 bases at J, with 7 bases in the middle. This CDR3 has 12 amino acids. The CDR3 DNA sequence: TGTGCCAGCGCGATGCCTGGAAACACCATATATTTT. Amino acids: CASAMPGNTIYF.

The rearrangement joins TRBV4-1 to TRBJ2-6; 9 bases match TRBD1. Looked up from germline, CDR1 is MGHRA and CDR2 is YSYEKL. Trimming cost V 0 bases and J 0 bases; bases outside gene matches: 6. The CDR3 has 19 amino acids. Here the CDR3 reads CASSQDGGQGNSGANVLTF. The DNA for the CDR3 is TGCGCCAGCAGCCAAGATGGGGGACAGGGAAACTCTGGGGCCAACGTCCTGACTTTC.

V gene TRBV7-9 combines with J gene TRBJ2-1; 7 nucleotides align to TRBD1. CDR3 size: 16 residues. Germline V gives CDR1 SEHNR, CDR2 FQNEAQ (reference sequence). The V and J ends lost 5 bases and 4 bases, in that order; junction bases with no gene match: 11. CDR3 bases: TGTGCCAGCAGCCGATCCGGGACAGAGCTATACAATGAGCAGTTCTTC. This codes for CASSRSGTELYNEQFF.

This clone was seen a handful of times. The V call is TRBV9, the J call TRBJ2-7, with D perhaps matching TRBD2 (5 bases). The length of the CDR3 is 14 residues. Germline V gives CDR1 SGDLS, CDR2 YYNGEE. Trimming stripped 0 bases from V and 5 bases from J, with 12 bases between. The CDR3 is CASSVELEPNEQYF. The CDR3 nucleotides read TGTGCCAGCAGCGTAGAACTAGAGCCCAACGAGCAGTACTTC.

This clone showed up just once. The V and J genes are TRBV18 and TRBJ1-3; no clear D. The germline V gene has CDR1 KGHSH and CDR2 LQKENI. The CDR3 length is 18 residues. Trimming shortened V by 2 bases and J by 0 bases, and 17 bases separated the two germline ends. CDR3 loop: CASSPALSREDSGNTIYF. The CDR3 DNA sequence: TGTGCCAGCTCACCAGCCCTCTCGAGGGAAGACTCTGGAAACACCATATATTTT.

The chain's CDR3 is CASTFGQGRLSNQPQHF. CDR3 bases: TGTGCCAGCACTTTCGGACAGGGTCGGCTCAGCAATCAGCCCCAGCATTTT. The chain recombines TRBV25-1 with TRBJ1-5, with 8 bases matching TRBD1. From germline, CDR1 is MGHDK and CDR2 SYGVNS. The junction had 12 bases not matched to a gene; V was cut back by 7 bases and J by 1 base. This CDR3 contains 17 residues.

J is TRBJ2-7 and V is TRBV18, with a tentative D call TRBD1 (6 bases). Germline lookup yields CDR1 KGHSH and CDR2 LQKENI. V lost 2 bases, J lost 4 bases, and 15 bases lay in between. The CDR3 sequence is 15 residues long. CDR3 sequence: CASSPRGTGTYEQYF. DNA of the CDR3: TGTGCCAGCTCACCAAGGGGAACAGGGACGTACGAGCAGTACTTC.

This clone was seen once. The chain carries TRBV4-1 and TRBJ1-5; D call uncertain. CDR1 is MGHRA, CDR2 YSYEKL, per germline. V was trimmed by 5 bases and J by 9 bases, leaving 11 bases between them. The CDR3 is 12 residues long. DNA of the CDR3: TGCGCCAGCAGCTTGGCACCAAGGCCCCAGCATTTT. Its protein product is CASSLAPRPQHF.